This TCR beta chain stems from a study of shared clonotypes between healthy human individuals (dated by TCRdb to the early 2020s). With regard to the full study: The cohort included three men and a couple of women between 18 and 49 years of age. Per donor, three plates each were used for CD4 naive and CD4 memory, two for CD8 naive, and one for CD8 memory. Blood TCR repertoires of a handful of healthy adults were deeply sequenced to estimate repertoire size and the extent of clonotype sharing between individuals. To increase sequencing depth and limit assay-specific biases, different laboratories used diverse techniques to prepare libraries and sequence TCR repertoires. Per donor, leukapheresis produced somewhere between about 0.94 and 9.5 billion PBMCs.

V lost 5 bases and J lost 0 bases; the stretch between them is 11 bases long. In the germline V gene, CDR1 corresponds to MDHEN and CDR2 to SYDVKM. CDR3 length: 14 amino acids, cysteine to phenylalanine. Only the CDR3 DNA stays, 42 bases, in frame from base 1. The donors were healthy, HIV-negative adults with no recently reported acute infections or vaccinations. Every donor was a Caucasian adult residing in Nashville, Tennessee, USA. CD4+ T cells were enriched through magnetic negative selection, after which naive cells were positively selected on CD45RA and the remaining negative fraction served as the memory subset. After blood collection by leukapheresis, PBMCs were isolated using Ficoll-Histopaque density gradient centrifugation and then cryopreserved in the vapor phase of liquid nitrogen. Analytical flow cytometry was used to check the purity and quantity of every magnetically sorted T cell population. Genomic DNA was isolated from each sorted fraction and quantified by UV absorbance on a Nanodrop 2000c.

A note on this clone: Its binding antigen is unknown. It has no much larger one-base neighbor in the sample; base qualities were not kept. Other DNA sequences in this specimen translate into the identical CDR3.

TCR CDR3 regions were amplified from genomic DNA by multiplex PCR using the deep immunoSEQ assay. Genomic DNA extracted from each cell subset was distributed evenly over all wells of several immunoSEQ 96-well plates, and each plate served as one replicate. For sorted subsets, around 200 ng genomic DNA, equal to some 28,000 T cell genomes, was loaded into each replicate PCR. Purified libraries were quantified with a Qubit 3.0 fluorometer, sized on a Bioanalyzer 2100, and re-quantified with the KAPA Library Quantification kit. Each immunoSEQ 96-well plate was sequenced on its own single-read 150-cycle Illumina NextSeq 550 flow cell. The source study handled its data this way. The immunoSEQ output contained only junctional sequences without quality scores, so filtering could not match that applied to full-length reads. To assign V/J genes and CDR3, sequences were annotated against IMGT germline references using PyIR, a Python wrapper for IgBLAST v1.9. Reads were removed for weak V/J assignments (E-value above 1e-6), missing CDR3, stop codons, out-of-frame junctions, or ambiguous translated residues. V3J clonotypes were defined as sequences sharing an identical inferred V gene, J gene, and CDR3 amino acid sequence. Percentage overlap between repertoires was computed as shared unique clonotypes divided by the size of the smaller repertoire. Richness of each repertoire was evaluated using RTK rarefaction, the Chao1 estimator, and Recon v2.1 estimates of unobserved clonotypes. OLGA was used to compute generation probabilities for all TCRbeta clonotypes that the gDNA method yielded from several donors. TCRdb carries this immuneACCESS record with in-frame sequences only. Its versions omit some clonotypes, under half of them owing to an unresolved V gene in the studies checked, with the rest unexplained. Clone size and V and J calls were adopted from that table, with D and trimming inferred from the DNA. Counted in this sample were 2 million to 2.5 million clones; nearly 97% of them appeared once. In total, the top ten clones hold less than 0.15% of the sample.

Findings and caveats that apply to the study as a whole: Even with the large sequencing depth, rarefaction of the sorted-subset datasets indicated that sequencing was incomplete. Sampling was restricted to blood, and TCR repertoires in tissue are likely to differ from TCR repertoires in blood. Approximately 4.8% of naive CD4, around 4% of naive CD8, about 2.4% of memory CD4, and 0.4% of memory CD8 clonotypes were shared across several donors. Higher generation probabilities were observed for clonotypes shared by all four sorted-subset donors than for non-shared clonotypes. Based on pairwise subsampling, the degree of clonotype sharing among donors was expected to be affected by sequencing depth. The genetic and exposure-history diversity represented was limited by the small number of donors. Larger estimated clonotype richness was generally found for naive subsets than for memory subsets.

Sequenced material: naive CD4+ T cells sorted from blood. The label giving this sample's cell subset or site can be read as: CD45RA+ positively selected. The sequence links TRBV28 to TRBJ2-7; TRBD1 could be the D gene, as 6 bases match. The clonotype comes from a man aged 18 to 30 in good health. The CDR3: CASSPTGSSYEQYF. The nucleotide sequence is TGTGCCAGCAGTCCCACAGGGAGCTCCTACGAGCAGTACTTC.